This is a list of T cell receptor beta chains from one sample in a study of cytomegalovirus exposure and HLA in healthy donors. Only in-frame clones appear in the TCRdb table, and some are missing; sequencing was by immunoSEQ multiplex PCR. In the table there are 150,000 to 200,000 clones, roughly 72% of which are singletons. The specimen was PBMCs. Receptors were obtained from a man aged 30-40 years in good health and CMV-seronegative. The CDR3 runs from the conserved cysteine through the conserved F or W. A D gene is named only where the DNA matches it firmly. Some rows have no size entry. The others give once, few or many, or a class for an expanded clone.

clone size,V gene,J gene,D gene,CDR3 DNA,CDR3 protein
.,TRBV25-1,TRBJ2-7,.,TGTGCCAGCTGGAGTGGGGGGATTGCGGGCGAGCAGTACTTC,CASWSGGIAGEQYF
.,TRBV6-6,TRBJ2-7,TRBD2,TGTGCCAGCAGTTACCCCGGGGGGACCTACGAGCAGTACTTC,CASSYPGGTYEQYF
.,TRBV7-9,TRBJ2-3,TRBD2,TGTGCCAGCAGCTTATGGGGGCGGGAGGGCCGGACAGATACGCAGTATTTT,CASSLWGREGRTDTQYF
.,TRBV19,TRBJ1-2,.,TGTGCCAGTAGTACATCAAGACAGGCGCACGCTGGCTACACCTTC,CASSTSRQAHAGYTF
.,TRBV27,TRBJ1-5,.,TGTGCCAGCAATCCGAAGGGGCCGGGCAATCAGCCCCAGCATTTT,CASNPKGPGNQPQHF
once,TRBV29-1,TRBJ1-1,TRBD1,TGCAGCGTTCCGGACAGGGAAACTCAGAACACTGAAGCTTTCTTT,CSVPDRETQNTEAFF
few,TRBV4-1,TRBJ1-1,TRBD1,TGCGCCAGCAGCCAATCCGGGACAGGGCATAGGTACACTGAAGCTTTCTTT,CASSQSGTGHRYTEAFF
.,TRBV27,TRBJ2-2,.,TGTGCCAGCAGTTCCCTCTTGGGGGCAGGGACGTGGGCCGGGGAGCTGTTTTTT,CASSSLLGAGTWAGELFF
few,TRBV2,TRBJ2-2,TRBD2,TGTGCCAGCAGTGAACTGGGCGGGAGGAGCACCGGGGAGCTGTTTTTT,CASSELGGRSTGELFF
.,TRBV5-1,TRBJ1-4,.,TGCGCCAGCAGCATGGGAGTCGGGGGAACTAATGAAAAACTGTTTTTT,CASSMGVGGTNEKLFF
.,TRBV9,TRBJ2-2,TRBD1,TGTGCCAGCAGCGTGGGACAGGCCATCACCGGGGAGCTGTTTTTT,CASSVGQAITGELFF
.,TRBV7-3,TRBJ2-1,.,TGTGCCAGCAGCCCCCTTCGGGGTAGCCTCGATGAGCAGTTCTTC,CASSPLRGSLDEQFF
once,TRBV5-6,TRBJ2-7,.,TGTGCCAGCAGCTTGTGGGGGCGGTGGGAGGAGCAGTACTTC,CASSLWGRWEEQYF
.,TRBV6-1,TRBJ1-3,TRBD1,TGTGCCAGCAGGATGGTTTCAGGGGGCCCGGCCATATATTTT,CASRMVSGGPAIYF
.,TRBV5-1,TRBJ2-1,.,TGCGCCAGCGGGGCAGGGACATCCCACGTTGAGCAGTTCTTC,CASGAGTSHVEQFF
.,TRBV11-3,TRBJ2-7,TRBD1,TGTGCCAGCAGTTACCGGACAGGGGAGTACGAGCAGTACTTC,CASSYRTGEYEQYF
few,TRBV2,TRBJ1-6,.,TGTGCCAGCAGCAGGGATCCCCTCCACTTT,CASSRDPLHF